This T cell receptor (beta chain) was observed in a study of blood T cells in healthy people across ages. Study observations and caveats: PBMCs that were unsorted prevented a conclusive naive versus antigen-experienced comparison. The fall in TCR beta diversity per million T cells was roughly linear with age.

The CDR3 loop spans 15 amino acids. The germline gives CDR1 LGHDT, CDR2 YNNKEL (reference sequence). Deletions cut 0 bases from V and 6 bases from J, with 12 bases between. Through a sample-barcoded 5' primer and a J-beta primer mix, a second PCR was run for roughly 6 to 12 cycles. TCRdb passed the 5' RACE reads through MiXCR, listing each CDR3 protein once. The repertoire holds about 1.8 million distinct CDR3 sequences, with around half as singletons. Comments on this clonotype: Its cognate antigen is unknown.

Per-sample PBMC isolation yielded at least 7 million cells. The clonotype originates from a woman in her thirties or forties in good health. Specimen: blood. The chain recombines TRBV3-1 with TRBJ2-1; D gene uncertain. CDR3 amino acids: CASSQDALPGNEQFF. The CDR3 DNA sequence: TGTGCCAGCAGCCAAGATGCCCTCCCGGGCAATGAGCAGTTCTTC.